A selection of T cell receptor beta chains follows, all from one sample in a study of blood T cell repertoires in COVID-19. Profiling relied on immunoSEQ multiplex PCR, and the TCRdb table lists in-frame clones only, not all of them. Among 90,000 to 120,000 clones listed, 80% to 95% were seen once. The sequencing sample was made of peripheral blood. The receptors originated from a young woman with acute or convalescent COVID-19. Each CDR3 is given with its conserved first and last residue. Fields, in order: D gene, J gene, V gene, clone size, CDR3 protein, CDR3 DNA. D genes are given only for firm matches. Clone size is stated in some rows and not others, as once, few, many or a class when expanded.

TRBD1 | TRBJ1-1 | TRBV4-1 | once | CASSDRDWNTEAFF | TGCGCCAGCTCAGACAGGGATTGGAACACTGAAGCTTTCTTT
- | TRBJ2-7 | TRBV5-1 | - | CASSPRLGNHGLTYEQYF | TGCGCCAGCAGCCCGCGACTAGGGAATCACGGGTTGACCTACGAGCAGTACTTC
TRBD1 | TRBJ1-1 | TRBV19 | - | CASSRGQGRNTEAFF | TGTGCCAGTAGTCGAGGACAGGGGCGGAACACTGAAGCTTTCTTT
TRBD1 | TRBJ2-3 | TRBV13 | - | CASSSDIRDRGTDTQYF | TGTGCCAGCAGCTCAGATATCCGGGACAGGGGCACAGATACGCAGTATTTT
- | TRBJ2-7 | TRBV2 | - | CASSPGQQGNLYEQYF | TGTGCCAGCAGCCCCGGCCAGCAGGGTAATTTGTACGAGCAGTACTTC
- | TRBJ1-4 | TRBV25-1 | - | CASSESVEKLFF | TGTGCCAGCAGTGAGTCAGTGGAAAAACTGTTTTTT
TRBD2 | TRBJ2-1 | TRBV10-3 | - | CAIRRESSYNEQFF | TGTGCCATCAGGCGGGAGTCCTCCTACAATGAGCAGTTCTTC
- | TRBJ2-7 | TRBV7-8 | - | CASTSNRLSSYEQYF | TGTGCCAGCACCAGCAACAGGCTAAGCTCCTACGAGCAGTACTTC
- | TRBJ2-7 | TRBV7-6 | - | CASSPGEPSYEQYF | TGTGCCAGCAGCCCAGGTGAGCCCTCCTACGAGCAGTACTTC
TRBD1 | TRBJ2-3 | TRBV7-3 | - | CASGQGSTDTQYF | TGTGCCAGCGGACAGGGATCCACAGATACGCAGTATTTT
- | TRBJ1-1 | TRBV6-6 | - | CASRDSQTEAFF | TGTGCCAGCAGAGACAGCCAAACTGAAGCTTTCTTT
TRBD2 | TRBJ2-2 | TRBV4-2 | once | CASSQGLAGATNTGELFF | TGTGCCAGCAGCCAAGGATTAGCGGGGGCCACGAACACCGGGGAGCTGTTTTTT
- | TRBJ1-4 | TRBV5-1 | - | CASSSGDGASWEKLFF | TGCGCCAGCAGCTCGGGAGACGGGGCCTCGTGGGAAAAACTGTTTTTT
- | TRBJ1-2 | TRBV7-2 | few | CASSRGQGGFTNYGYTF | TGTGCCAGCAGCCGGGGACAAGGAGGTTTTACTAACTATGGCTACACCTTC
TRBD1 | TRBJ2-1 | TRBV2 | few | CASSDTGGIYNEQFF | TGTGCCAGCAGTGATACAGGGGGCATTTACAATGAGCAGTTCTTC
TRBD2 | TRBJ2-1 | TRBV7-2 | once | CASSLEGGPPTEQFF | TGTGCCAGCAGCTTAGAGGGAGGGCCTCCAACTGAGCAGTTCTTC